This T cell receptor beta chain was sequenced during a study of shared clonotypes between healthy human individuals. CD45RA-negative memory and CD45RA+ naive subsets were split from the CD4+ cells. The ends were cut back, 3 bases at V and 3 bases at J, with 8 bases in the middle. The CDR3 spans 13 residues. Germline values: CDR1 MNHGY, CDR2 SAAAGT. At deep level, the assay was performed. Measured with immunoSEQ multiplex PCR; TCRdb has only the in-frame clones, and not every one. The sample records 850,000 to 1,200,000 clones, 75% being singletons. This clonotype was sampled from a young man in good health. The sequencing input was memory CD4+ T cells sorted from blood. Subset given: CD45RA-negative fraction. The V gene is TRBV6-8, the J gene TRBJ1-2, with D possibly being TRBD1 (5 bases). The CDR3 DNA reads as TGTGCCAGCAGTTATGACAGTCACTATGGCTACACCTTC. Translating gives CASSYDSHYGYTF.